This paragraph covers one T cell receptor (beta chain) sequence. These data come from a study of regulatory T cells in long-lasting Graves disease. TCR beta libraries were built with iRepertoire HTBI primers and Arm-PCR of CDR3 regions. TCRdb recomputed calls from the multiplex PCR reads with MiXCR, one row per CDR3 protein. The sample has roughly 380,000 distinct CDR3 sequences, 16% seen once; the top ten hold about 32%. Germline V lookup: CDR1 SEHNR, CDR2 FQNEAQ (reference sequence). CDR3 length equals 15 residues. V gave up 6 bases and J gave up 4 bases; unmatched junction bases: 4. The time point denotes: newly diagnosed GD, antithyroid drugs for less than 3 months. PBMC-derived RNA was used for the TCR library. These data also formed part of another study, on T cells in Graves' hyperthyroidism and ophthalmopathy.

Sequenced material: peripheral blood mononuclear cells (PBMCs), taken at new diagnosis, from a patient treated with antithyroid drugs. The rearrangement links TRBV7-9 to TRBJ2-7, with 15 nucleotides matching TRBD2. This clonotype was obtained from a man aged 40-49 years with Graves disease. CDR3 in DNA: TGTGCCAGCAGTTACGGGACTAGCGGGGGGTACGAGCAGTACTTC. It translates to CASSYGTSGGYEQYF. Using reference TRBV7-9 and TRBJ2-7 for the parts outside the CDR3, the full variable domain is DTGVSQNPRHKITKRGQNVTFRCDPISEHNRLYWYRQTLGQGPEFLTYFQNEAQLEKSRLLSDRFSAERPKGSFSTLEIQRTEQGDSAMYLCASSYGTSGGYEQYFGPGTRLTVT.